This is a list of T cell receptor beta chains from one sample in a study of cytomegalovirus exposure and HLA in healthy donors. The repertoire was sequenced with immunoSEQ multiplex PCR; TCRdb's copy has only in-frame clones and lacks some. The repertoire holds hundreds of thousands of clones, with around 90% as singletons. Material for sequencing was PBMCs. The receptor set was obtained from a woman aged 18-29 years in good health and CMV-seronegative. Both conserved end residues are part of each CDR3. Each record gives: CDR3 DNA, CDR3 protein, J gene, V gene, clone size, D gene. D genes are given only for firm matches. The size field is filled for only some rows; it gives once, few, many or a size class.

CDR3nt: TGTGCCAGCAGCTTATTTACGGGACAGGGGGCTTTCCTCCTCGAGACCCAGTACTTC
CDR3aa: CASSLFTGQGAFLLETQYF
j_gene: TRBJ2-5
v_gene: TRBV7-9
abundance: -
d_gene: TRBD1

CDR3nt: TGCAGCGTTGTCGGGACAGGGTCTGAAAAACTGTTTTTT
CDR3aa: CSVVGTGSEKLFF
j_gene: TRBJ1-4
v_gene: TRBV29-1
abundance: -
d_gene: TRBD1

CDR3nt: TGTGCCAGCTCACAGGAAGAGGGCACTGAAGCTTTCTTT
CDR3aa: CASSQEEGTEAFF
j_gene: TRBJ1-1
v_gene: TRBV18
abundance: once
d_gene: -

CDR3nt: TGCGCCAGCAGCCAAGTTAGTGCGGGACGGGGAGATACGCAGTATTTT
CDR3aa: CASSQVSAGRGDTQYF
j_gene: TRBJ2-3
v_gene: TRBV4-1
abundance: -
d_gene: -

CDR3nt: TGCAGCGTTGCGTGCATTCAGTACTTC
CDR3aa: CSVACIQYF
j_gene: TRBJ2-4
v_gene: TRBV29-1
abundance: -
d_gene: -

CDR3nt: TGTGCCACCAGCAGAGATCTCGGGACAGGGGGAACTGAAGCTTTCTTT
CDR3aa: CATSRDLGTGGTEAFF
j_gene: TRBJ1-1
v_gene: TRBV15
abundance: -
d_gene: TRBD1

CDR3nt: TGTGCCATCAATTTAGGGGTGGGCCAGCCCCAGCATTTT
CDR3aa: CAINLGVGQPQHF
j_gene: TRBJ1-5
v_gene: TRBV10-3
abundance: -
d_gene: -

CDR3nt: TGTGCCAGCACCCAACCGGGACAGGGGGTGGGAGGCTACACCTTC
CDR3aa: CASTQPGQGVGGYTF
j_gene: TRBJ1-2
v_gene: TRBV9
abundance: -
d_gene: TRBD1

CDR3nt: TGTGCCAGCAAACAGATGGCAGGGTCACTCTACGAGCAGTACTTC
CDR3aa: CASKQMAGSLYEQYF
j_gene: TRBJ2-7
v_gene: TRBV27
abundance: -
d_gene: -

CDR3nt: TGCGCCAGCAGCCAAGTAAGGCAGGGCAATGATGGCTACACCTTC
CDR3aa: CASSQVRQGNDGYTF
j_gene: TRBJ1-2
v_gene: TRBV4-1
abundance: -
d_gene: -

CDR3nt: TGTGCCAGCAGCGGGAGCAATGAGCAGTTCTTC
CDR3aa: CASSGSNEQFF
j_gene: TRBJ2-1
v_gene: TRBV9
abundance: -
d_gene: -

CDR3nt: TGCGCCAGCAGCCAACGCGGACTAGCGGGGAACACCGGGGAGCTGTTTTTT
CDR3aa: CASSQRGLAGNTGELFF
j_gene: TRBJ2-2
v_gene: TRBV4-1
abundance: -
d_gene: TRBD2

CDR3nt: TGTGCCAGCAGCTTGGGAGGTGCAACTAATGAAAAACTGTTTTTT
CDR3aa: CASSLGGATNEKLFF
j_gene: TRBJ1-4
v_gene: TRBV5-4
abundance: -
d_gene: -

CDR3nt: TGTGCCAGCAGCGTAGAGACAGGGGGCACAGATACGCAGTATTTT
CDR3aa: CASSVETGGTDTQYF
j_gene: TRBJ2-3
v_gene: TRBV9
abundance: few
d_gene: TRBD1

CDR3nt: TGTGCCAGCAGTGAAAGGCCAGGGGAAGCCTACGAGCAGTACTTC
CDR3aa: CASSERPGEAYEQYF
j_gene: TRBJ2-7
v_gene: TRBV2
abundance: -
d_gene: -

CDR3nt: TGTGCCAGCAGCTTGGCTAGCGGGCATTCCTACGAGCAGTACTTC
CDR3aa: CASSLASGHSYEQYF
j_gene: TRBJ2-7
v_gene: TRBV5-6
abundance: -
d_gene: TRBD2

CDR3nt: TGTGCCAGCAGCCAATTCACGGCTAGCGGGGGTTACGGAGCCTCCTACGAGCAGTACTTC
CDR3aa: CASSQFTASGGYGASYEQYF
j_gene: TRBJ2-7
v_gene: TRBV14
abundance: once
d_gene: TRBD2

CDR3nt: TGTGCCAGCAGCGCCGCGGGGCAAGGCAATCAGCCCCAGCATTTT
CDR3aa: CASSAAGQGNQPQHF
j_gene: TRBJ1-5
v_gene: TRBV9
abundance: -
d_gene: -

CDR3nt: TGCGCCAGCAGCCAAGACTTCACTAGCGGGGCGCAAGAGACCCAGTACTTC
CDR3aa: CASSQDFTSGAQETQYF
j_gene: TRBJ2-5
v_gene: TRBV4-1
abundance: -
d_gene: TRBD2

CDR3nt: TGTGCCACCAGCAGAGGGTTGAGCGGGGGCTCCTACGAGCAGTACTTC
CDR3aa: CATSRGLSGGSYEQYF
j_gene: TRBJ2-7
v_gene: TRBV15
abundance: -
d_gene: TRBD2

CDR3nt: TGCGCCAGCAGCTTGGAAACCACCCGGGAGCAGTACTTC
CDR3aa: CASSLETTREQYF
j_gene: TRBJ2-7
v_gene: TRBV5-1
abundance: -
d_gene: -

CDR3nt: TGTGCCTCGTCAGGGGGTGGCTACACCTTC
CDR3aa: CASSGGGYTF
j_gene: TRBJ1-2
v_gene: TRBV19
abundance: -
d_gene: TRBD1

CDR3nt: TGCGCCAGCAGCTTGGCGGGTTCAGGGGGGACTAATGAAAAACTGTTTTTT
CDR3aa: CASSLAGSGGTNEKLFF
j_gene: TRBJ1-4
v_gene: TRBV5-1
abundance: -
d_gene: TRBD1

CDR3nt: TGTGCCAGCAGCGTAGAGGGACAGGGGTATTCACCCCTCCACTTT
CDR3aa: CASSVEGQGYSPLHF
j_gene: TRBJ1-6
v_gene: TRBV9
abundance: -
d_gene: TRBD1

CDR3nt: TGTGCCAGCAGCTCTGTACCTAGGACAGCAACTACTGAAGCTTTCTTT
CDR3aa: CASSSVPRTATTEAFF
j_gene: TRBJ1-1
v_gene: TRBV5-5
abundance: -
d_gene: -

CDR3nt: TGTGCCAGCGGACAGGGATTTCAGCCCCAGCATTTT
CDR3aa: CASGQGFQPQHF
j_gene: TRBJ1-5
v_gene: TRBV2
abundance: -
d_gene: TRBD1

CDR3nt: TGTGCCTGGGGGGGATTGGACAGAAGTGAGCAGTTCTTC
CDR3aa: CAWGGLDRSEQFF
j_gene: TRBJ2-1
v_gene: TRBV5-6
abundance: -
d_gene: -

CDR3nt: TGCGCCAGCAGCCAGGGACAGTTTAACTCTGGAAACACCATATATTTT
CDR3aa: CASSQGQFNSGNTIYF
j_gene: TRBJ1-3
v_gene: TRBV4-1
abundance: -
d_gene: TRBD1

CDR3nt: TGTGCCAGCAGCTTAGATCTGTTTGTTAGCAGCGGGAGTGACTACGAGCAGTACTTC
CDR3aa: CASSLDLFVSSGSDYEQYF
j_gene: TRBJ2-7
v_gene: TRBV11-2
abundance: -
d_gene: TRBD2

CDR3nt: TGCGCCAGCAGCCTCGGGGGGACGAACACTGAAGCTTTCTTT
CDR3aa: CASSLGGTNTEAFF
j_gene: TRBJ1-1
v_gene: TRBV5-1
abundance: -
d_gene: -

CDR3nt: TGTGCCAGTACGGCGGGCTATGGCTACACCTTC
CDR3aa: CASTAGYGYTF
j_gene: TRBJ1-2
v_gene: TRBV19
abundance: -
d_gene: -

CDR3nt: TGTGCCAGCAGCTCACAACAGGGTTCCTACAATGAGCAGTTCTTC
CDR3aa: CASSSQQGSYNEQFF
j_gene: TRBJ2-1
v_gene: TRBV11-3
abundance: -
d_gene: -

CDR3nt: TGTGCCAGCAGCTCCTTTCGCGGGGGAGATTACAATGAGCAGTTCTTC
CDR3aa: CASSSFRGGDYNEQFF
j_gene: TRBJ2-1
v_gene: TRBV11-2
abundance: once
d_gene: TRBD2

CDR3nt: TGCGCCAGCAGGCGGATCGGGGGACAGATGAACACTGAAGCTTTCTTT
CDR3aa: CASRRIGGQMNTEAFF
j_gene: TRBJ1-1
v_gene: TRBV10-1
abundance: once
d_gene: TRBD1

CDR3nt: TGTGCCAGCAGCGCCCGGGATAAGGCCCAGAACACCATATATTTT
CDR3aa: CASSARDKAQNTIYF
j_gene: TRBJ1-3
v_gene: TRBV7-9
abundance: -
d_gene: -

CDR3nt: TGTTCCAGCAGCTTAGATGGAGGGTGGTACGAGCAGTACTTC
CDR3aa: CSSSLDGGWYEQYF
j_gene: TRBJ2-7
v_gene: TRBV7-9
abundance: once
d_gene: -

CDR3nt: TGTGCCAGCAGTGAACGGACTAGCGGGGGTTCAGGGGAGACCCAGTACTTC
CDR3aa: CASSERTSGGSGETQYF
j_gene: TRBJ2-5
v_gene: TRBV6-1
abundance: once
d_gene: TRBD2

CDR3nt: TGTGCCAGCAGCTTGGCCTTGGGCAGCCAAGAGACCCAGTACTTC
CDR3aa: CASSLALGSQETQYF
j_gene: TRBJ2-5
v_gene: TRBV5-4
abundance: -
d_gene: -

CDR3nt: TGTGCCAGCAGCTTAACAGGGTCCCTATTCTACGAGCAGTACTTC
CDR3aa: CASSLTGSLFYEQYF
j_gene: TRBJ2-7
v_gene: TRBV27
abundance: -
d_gene: -

CDR3nt: TGCGCCAGCAGCTTGACCCCGGGACAGGGATTCTACACTGAAGCTTTCTTT
CDR3aa: CASSLTPGQGFYTEAFF
j_gene: TRBJ1-1
v_gene: TRBV5-1
abundance: -
d_gene: TRBD1

CDR3nt: TGTGCCAGCAGCGATCCTACAGGGGTCGAGCAGTACTTC
CDR3aa: CASSDPTGVEQYF
j_gene: TRBJ2-7
v_gene: TRBV5-8
abundance: -
d_gene: TRBD1